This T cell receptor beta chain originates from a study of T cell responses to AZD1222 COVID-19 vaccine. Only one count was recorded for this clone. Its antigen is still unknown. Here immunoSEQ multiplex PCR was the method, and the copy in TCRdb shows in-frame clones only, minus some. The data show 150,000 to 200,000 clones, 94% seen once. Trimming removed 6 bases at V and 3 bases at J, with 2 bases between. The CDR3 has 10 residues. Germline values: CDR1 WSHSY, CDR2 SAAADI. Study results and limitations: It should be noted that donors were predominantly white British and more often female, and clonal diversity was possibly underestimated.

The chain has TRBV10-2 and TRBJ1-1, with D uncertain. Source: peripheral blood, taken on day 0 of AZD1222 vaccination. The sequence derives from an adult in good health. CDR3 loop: CASRDTEAFF. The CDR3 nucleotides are TGCGCCAGCAGGGACACTGAAGCTTTCTTT.